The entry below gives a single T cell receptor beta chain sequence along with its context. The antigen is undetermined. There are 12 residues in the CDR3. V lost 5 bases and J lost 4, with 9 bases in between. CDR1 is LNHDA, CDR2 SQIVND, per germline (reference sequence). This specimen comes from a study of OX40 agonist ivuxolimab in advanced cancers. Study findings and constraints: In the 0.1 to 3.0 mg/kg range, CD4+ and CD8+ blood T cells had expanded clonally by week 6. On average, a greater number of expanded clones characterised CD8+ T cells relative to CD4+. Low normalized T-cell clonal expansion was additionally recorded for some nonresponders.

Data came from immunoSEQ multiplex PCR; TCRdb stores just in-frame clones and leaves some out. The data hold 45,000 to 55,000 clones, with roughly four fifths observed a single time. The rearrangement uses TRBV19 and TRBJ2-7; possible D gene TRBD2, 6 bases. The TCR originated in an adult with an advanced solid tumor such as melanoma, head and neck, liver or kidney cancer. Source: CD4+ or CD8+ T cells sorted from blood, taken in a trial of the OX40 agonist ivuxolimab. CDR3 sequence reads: CASSWDSYEQYF. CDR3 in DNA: TGTGCCAGTAGTTGGGACTCATACGAGCAGTACTTC.